This entry features one TCR beta chain sequence. This CDR3 comprises 15 residues. V was cut by 4 bases and J by 2 bases, with 9 bases left in between. The germline gives CDR1 ENHRY, CDR2 SYGVKD. The sample is drawn from a study of blood T cell repertoires in COVID-19. The method was immunoSEQ multiplex PCR; TCRdb's version includes in-frame clones alone and lacks a portion of them. The data show some 200,000 clones, 75% to 90% seen once. The chain recombines TRBV10-3 with TRBJ2-6, with a tentative D call TRBD2 (5 bases). This TCR was recovered from a woman aged 35 to 49 with acute or convalescent COVID-19. The sequencing input was peripheral blood. As DNA, the CDR3 is TGTGCCATCAGTGGAGGACTGACTGGGGCCAACGTCCTGACTTTC. It specifies CAISGGLTGANVLTF.